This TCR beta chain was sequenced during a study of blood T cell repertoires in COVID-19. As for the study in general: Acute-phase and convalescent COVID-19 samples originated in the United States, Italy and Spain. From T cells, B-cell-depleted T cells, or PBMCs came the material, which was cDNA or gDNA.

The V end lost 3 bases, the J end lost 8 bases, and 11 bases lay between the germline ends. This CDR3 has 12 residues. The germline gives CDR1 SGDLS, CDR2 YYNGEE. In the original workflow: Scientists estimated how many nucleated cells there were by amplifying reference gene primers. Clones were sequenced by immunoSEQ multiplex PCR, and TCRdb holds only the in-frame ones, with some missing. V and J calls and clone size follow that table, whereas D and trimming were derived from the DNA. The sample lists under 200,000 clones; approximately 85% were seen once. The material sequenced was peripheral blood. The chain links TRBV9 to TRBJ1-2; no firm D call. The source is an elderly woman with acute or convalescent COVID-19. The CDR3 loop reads CASSELAEGYTF. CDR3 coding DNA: TGTGCCAGCAGCGAGTTGGCTGAAGGCTACACCTTC.